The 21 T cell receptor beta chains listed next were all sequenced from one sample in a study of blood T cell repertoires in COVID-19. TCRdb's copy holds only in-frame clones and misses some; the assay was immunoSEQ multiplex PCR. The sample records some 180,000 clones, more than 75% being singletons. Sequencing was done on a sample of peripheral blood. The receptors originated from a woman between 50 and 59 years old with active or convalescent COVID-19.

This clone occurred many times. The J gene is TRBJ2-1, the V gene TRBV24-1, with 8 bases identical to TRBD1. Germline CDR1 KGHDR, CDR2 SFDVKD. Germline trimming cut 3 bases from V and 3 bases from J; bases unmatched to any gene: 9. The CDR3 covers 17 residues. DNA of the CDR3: TGTGCCACCAGTGATCCGCCCGGGACAGGACACTACAATGAGCAGTTCTTC. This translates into CATSDPPGTGHYNEQFF.

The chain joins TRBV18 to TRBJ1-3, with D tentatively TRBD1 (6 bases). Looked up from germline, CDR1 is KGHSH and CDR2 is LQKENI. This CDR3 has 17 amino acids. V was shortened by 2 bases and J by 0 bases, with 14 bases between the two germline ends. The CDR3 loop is CASSPTQTGSSGNTIYF. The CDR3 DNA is TGTGCCAGCTCACCAACCCAGACAGGCTCCTCTGGAAACACCATATATTTT.

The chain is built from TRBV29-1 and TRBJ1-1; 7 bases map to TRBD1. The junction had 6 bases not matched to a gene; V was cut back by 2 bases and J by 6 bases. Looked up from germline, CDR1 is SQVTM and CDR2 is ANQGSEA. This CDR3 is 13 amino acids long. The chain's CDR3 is CSVEHDRAAEAFF. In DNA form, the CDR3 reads TGCAGCGTTGAACATGACAGGGCCGCTGAAGCTTTCTTT.

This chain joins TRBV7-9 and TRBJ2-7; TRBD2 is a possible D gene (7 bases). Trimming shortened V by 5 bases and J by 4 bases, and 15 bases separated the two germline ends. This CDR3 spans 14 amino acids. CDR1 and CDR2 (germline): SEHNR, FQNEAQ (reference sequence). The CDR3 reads CASSKGGREYEQYF. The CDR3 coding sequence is TGTGCCAGCAGCAAAGGGGGGCGGGAGTACGAGCAGTACTTC.

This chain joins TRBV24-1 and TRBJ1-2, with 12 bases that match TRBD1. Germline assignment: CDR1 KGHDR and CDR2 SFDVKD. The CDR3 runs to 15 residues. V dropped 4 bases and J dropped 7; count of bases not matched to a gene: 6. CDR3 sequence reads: CATSERDRGPGGYTF. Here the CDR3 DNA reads TGTGCCACCAGTGAGAGGGACAGGGGGCCGGGTGGCTACACCTTC.

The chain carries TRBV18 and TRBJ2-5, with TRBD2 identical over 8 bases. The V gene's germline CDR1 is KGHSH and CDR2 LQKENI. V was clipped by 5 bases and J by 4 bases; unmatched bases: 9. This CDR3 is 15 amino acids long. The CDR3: CASSRAGAWGETQYF. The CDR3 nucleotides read TGTGCCAGCTCAAGAGCGGGGGCGTGGGGAGAGACCCAGTACTTC. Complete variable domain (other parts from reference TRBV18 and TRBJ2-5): NAGVMQNPRHLVRRRGQEARLRCSPMKGHSHVYWYRQLPEEGLKFMVYLQKENIIDESGMPKERFSAEFPKEGPSILRIQQVVRGDSAAYFCASSRAGAWGETQYFGPGTRLLVL.

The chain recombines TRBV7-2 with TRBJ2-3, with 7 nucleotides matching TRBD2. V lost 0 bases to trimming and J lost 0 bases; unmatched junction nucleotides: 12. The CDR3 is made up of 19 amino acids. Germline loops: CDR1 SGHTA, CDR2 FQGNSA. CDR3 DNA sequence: TGTGCCAGCAGCTTAGCCGTCCCAGCGGGGCGCCTTAGCACAGATACGCAGTATTTT. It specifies CASSLAVPAGRLSTDTQYF.

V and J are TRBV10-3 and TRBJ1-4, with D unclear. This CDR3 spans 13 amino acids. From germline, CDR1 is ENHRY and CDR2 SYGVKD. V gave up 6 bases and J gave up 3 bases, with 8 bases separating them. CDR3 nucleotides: TGTGCCATCAGCTGGAGGGCTAATGAAAAACTGTTTTTT. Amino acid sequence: CAISWRANEKLFF.

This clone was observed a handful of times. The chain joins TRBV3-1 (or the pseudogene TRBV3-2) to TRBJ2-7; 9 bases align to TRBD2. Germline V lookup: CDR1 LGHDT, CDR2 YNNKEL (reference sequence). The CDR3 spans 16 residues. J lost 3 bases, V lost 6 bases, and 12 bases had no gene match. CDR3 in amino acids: CASRKNDAGGSYEQYF. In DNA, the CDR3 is TGTGCCAGCAGAAAAAATGATGCGGGAGGGAGCTACGAGCAGTACTTC.

CDR3 residues: CASTQTSGGNNEQFF. Here the CDR3 DNA reads TGTGCCAGTACCCAGACTAGCGGGGGTAACAATGAGCAGTTCTTC. The chain couples TRBV19 to TRBJ2-1; 12 nucleotides agree with TRBD2. The CDR3 is 15 amino acids. Germline V gene sequence: CDR1 LNHDA, CDR2 SQIVND (reference sequence). Germline trimming cut 7 bases from V and 5 bases from J; bases unmatched to any gene: 6.

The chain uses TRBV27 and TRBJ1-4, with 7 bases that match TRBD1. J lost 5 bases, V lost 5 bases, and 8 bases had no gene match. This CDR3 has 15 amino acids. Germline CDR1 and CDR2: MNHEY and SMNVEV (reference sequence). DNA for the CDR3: TGTGCCAGCAGTATTAAGGGACAGTTAAATGAAAAACTGTTTTTT. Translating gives CASSIKGQLNEKLFF.

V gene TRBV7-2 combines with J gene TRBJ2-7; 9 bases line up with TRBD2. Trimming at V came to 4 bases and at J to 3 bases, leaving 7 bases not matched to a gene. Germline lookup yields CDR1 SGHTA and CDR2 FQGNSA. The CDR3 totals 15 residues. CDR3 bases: TGTGCCAGCAGCTATCGGGGTAGCGGGAGCTACGAGCAGTACTTC. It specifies CASSYRGSGSYEQYF. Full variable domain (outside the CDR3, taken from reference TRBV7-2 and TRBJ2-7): GAGVSQSPSNKVTEKGKDVELRCDPISGHTALYWYRQSLGQGLEFLIYFQGNSAPDKSGLPSDRFSAERTGGSVSTLTIQRTQQEDSAVYLCASSYRGSGSYEQYFGPGTRLTVT.

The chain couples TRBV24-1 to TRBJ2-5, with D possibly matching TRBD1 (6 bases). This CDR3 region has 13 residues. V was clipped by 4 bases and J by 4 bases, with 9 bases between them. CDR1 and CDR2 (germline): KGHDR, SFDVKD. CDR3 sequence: CATSELQGETQYF. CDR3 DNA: TGTGCCACCAGTGAGCTACAGGGAGAGACCCAGTACTTC.

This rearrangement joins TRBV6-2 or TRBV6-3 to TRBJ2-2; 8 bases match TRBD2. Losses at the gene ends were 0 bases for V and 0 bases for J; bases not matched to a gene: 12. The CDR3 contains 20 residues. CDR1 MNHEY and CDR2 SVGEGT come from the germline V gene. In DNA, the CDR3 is TGTGCCAGCAGTTACTCCTCGATTTTAACTAGCGGAGCGAACACCGGGGAGCTGTTTTTT. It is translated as CASSYSSILTSGANTGELFF.

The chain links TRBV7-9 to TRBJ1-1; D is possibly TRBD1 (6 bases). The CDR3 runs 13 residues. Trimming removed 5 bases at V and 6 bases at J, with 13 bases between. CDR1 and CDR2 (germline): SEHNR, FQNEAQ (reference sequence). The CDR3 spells CASSEQGLAEAFF. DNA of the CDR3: TGTGCCAGCAGCGAACAGGGTTTGGCTGAAGCTTTCTTT.

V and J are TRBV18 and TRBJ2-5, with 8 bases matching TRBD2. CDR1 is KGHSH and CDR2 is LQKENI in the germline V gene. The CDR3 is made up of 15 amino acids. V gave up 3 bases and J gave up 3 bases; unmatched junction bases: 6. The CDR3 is CASSPAGGAEETQYF. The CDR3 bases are TGTGCCAGCTCACCCGCCGGGGGGGCCGAAGAGACCCAGTACTTC. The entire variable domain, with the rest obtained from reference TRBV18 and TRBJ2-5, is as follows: NAGVMQNPRHLVRRRGQEARLRCSPMKGHSHVYWYRQLPEEGLKFMVYLQKENIIDESGMPKERFSAEFPKEGPSILRIQQVVRGDSAAYFCASSPAGGAEETQYFGPGTRLLVL.

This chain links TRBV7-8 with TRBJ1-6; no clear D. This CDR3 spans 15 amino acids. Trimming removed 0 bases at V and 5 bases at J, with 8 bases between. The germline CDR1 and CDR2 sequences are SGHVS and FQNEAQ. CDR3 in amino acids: CASSLAVGDNSPLHF. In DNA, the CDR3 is TGTGCCAGCAGCTTAGCGGTCGGGGATAATTCACCCCTCCACTTT.

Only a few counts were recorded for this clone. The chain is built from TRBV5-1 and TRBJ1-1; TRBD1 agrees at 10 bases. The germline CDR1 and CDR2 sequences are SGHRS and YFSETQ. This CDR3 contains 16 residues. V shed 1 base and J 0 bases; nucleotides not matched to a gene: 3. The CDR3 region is CASSLRTGGMNTEAFF. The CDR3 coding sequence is TGCGCCAGCAGCTTGAGGACAGGGGGGATGAACACTGAAGCTTTCTTT.

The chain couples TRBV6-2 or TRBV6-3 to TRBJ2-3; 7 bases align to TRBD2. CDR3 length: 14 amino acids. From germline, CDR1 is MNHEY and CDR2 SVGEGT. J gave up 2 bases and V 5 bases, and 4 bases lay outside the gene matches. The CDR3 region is CASSRDYHTDTQYF. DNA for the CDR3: TGTGCCAGCAGTCGGGACTATCACACAGATACGCAGTATTTT.

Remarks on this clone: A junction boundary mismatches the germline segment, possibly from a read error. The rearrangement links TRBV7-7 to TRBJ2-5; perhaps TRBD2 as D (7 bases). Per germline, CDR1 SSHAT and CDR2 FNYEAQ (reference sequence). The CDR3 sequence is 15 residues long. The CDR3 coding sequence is TGTGCTAGCAGCTTGGGGGGGCTAGGAGAAGAGACCCAGTACTTC. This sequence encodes CASSLGGLGEETQYF.

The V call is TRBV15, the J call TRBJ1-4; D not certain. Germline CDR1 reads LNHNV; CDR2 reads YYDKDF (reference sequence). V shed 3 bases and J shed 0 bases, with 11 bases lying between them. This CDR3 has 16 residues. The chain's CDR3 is CATSRLRVATNEKLFF. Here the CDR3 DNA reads TGTGCCACCAGCAGGCTACGGGTAGCAACTAATGAAAAACTGTTTTTT.